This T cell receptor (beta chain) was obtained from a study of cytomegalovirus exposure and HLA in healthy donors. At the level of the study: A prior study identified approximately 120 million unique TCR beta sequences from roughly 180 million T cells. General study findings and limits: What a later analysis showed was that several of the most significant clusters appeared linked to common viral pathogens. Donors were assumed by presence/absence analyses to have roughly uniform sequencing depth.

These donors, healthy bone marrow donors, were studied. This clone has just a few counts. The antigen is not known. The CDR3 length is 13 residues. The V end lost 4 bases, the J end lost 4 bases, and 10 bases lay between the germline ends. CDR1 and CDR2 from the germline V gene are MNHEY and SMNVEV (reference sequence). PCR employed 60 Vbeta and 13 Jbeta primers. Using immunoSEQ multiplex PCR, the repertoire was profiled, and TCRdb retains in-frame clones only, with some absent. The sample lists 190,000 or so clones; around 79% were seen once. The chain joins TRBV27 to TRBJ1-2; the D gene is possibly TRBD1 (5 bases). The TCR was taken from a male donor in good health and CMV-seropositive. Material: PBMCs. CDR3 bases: TGTGCCAGCAGTTCGCAGGGCGGCTATGGCTACACCTTC. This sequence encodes CASSSQGGYGYTF.